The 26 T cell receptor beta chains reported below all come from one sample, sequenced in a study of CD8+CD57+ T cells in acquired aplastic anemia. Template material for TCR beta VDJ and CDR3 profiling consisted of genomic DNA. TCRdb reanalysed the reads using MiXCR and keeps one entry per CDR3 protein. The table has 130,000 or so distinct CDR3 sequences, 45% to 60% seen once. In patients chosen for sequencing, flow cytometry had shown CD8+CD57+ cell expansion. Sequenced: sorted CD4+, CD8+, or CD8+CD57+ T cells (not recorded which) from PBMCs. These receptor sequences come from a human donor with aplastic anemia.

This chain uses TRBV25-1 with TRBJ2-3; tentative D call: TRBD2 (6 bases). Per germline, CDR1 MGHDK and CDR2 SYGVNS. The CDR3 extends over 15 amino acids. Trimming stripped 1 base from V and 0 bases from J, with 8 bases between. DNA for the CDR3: TGTGCCAGCAGTGAATGGGCGGGGAGCACAGATACGCAGTATTTT. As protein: CASSEWAGSTDTQYF.

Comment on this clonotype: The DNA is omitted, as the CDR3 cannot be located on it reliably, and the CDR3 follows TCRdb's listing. The CDR3 loop is CTSVPKSVGEQYF. This chain uses TRBV11-1 with TRBJ2-7. The CDR3 has 13 residues if both end residues are counted. CDR1 and CDR2 (germline): SGHAT, FQDESV (reference sequence).

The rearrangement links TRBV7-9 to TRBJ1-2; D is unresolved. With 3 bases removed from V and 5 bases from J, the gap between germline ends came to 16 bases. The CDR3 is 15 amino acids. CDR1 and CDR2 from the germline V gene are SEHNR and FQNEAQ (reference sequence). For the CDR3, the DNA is TGTGCCAGCAGCTTGGTAAGGAATCAACTATATGGCTACACCTTC. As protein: CASSLVRNQLYGYTF.

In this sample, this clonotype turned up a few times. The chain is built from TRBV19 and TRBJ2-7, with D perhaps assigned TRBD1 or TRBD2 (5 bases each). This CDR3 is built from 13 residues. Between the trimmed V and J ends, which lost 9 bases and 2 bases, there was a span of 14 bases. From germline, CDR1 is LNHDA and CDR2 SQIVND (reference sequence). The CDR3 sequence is CASRRDGAYEQYF. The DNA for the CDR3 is TGTGCCAGCCGAAGGGACGGCGCCTACGAGCAGTACTTC. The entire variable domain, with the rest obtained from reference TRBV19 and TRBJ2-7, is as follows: DGGITQSPKYLFRKEGQNVTLSCEQNLNHDAMYWYRQDPGQGLRLIYYSQIVNDFQKGDIAEGYSVSREKKESFPLTVTSAQKNPTAFYLCASRRDGAYEQYFGPGTRLTVT.

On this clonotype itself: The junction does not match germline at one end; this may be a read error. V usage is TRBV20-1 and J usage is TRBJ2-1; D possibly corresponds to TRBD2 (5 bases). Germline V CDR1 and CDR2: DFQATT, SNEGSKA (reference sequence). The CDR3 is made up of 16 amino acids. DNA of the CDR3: TGCGGTGCTAGACTGGCGGGCCTGAGCTCCTACAATGAGCAGTTCTTC. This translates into CGARLAGLSSYNEQFF.

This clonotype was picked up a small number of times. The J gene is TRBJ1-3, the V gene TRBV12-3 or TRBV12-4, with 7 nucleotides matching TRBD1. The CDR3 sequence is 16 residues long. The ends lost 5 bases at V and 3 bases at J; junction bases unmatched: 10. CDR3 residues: CASSPLTGEDGNTIYF. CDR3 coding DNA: TGTGCCAGCAGTCCCCTTACAGGGGAGGATGGAAACACCATATATTTT.

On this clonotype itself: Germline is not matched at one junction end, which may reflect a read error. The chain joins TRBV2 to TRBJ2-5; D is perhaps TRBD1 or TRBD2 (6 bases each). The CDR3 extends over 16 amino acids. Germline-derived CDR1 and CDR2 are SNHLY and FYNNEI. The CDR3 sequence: CASSVGGTDLRETQYF. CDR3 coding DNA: TGTGCCAGCAGCGTAGGGGGGACGGACCTCAGAGAGACCCAGTACTTT.

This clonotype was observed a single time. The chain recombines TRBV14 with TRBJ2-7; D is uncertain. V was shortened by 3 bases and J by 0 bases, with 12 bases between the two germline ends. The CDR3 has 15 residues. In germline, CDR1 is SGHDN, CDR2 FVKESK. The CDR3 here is CASSHQPPDSYEQYF. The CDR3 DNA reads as TGTGCCAGCAGCCATCAGCCCCCGGACTCCTACGAGCAGTACTTC.

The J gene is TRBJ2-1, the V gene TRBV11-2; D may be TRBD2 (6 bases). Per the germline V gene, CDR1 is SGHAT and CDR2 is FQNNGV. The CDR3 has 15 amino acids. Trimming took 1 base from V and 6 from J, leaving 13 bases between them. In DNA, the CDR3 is TGTGCCAGCAGCTTAGGATCACCAGCGGGCAATGAGCAGTTCTTC. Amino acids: CASSLGSPAGNEQFF.

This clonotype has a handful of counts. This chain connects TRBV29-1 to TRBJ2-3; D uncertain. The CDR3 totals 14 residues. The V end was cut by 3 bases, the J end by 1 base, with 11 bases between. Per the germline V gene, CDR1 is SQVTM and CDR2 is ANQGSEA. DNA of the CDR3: TGCAGCGTTGAGGTTGGCTGTGGCACAGATACGCAGTATTTT. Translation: CSVEVGCGTDTQYF.

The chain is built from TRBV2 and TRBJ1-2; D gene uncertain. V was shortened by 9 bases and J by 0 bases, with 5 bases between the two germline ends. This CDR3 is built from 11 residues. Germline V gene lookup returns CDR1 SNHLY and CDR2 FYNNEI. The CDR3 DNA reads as TGTGCCAGTGTGGCTAACTATGGCTACACCTTC. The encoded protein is CASVANYGYTF.

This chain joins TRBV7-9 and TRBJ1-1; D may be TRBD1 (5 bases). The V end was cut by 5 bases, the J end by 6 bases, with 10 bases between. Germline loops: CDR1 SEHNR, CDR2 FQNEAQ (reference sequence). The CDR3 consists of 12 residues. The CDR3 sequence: CASSLVGPEAFF. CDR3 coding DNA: TGTGCCAGCAGCCTAGTGGGGCCTGAAGCTTTCTTT.

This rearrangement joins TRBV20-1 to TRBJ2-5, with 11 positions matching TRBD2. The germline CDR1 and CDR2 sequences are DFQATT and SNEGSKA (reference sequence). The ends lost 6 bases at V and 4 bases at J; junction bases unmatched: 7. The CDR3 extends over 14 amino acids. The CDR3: CSASSGGAGETQYF. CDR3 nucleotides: TGCAGTGCCAGTAGCGGGGGGGCCGGAGAGACCCAGTACTTC.

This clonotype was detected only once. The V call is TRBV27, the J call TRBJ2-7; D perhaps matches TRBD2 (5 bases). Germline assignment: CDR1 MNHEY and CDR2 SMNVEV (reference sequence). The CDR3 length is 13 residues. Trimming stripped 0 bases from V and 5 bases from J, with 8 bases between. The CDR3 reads CASSLSRAHEQYF. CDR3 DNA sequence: TGTGCCAGCAGTTTATCGAGGGCCCACGAGCAGTACTTC.

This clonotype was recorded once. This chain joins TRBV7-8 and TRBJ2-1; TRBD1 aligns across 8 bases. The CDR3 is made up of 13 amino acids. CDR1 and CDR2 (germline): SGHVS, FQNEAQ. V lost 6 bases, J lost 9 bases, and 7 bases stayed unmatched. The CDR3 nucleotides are TGTGCCAGCAGGCACAGGGGGGTTCCTGAGCAGTTCTTC. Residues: CASRHRGVPEQFF.

The CDR3 region is CASSFIFGGAGRFGELFF. CDR3 nucleotides: TGTGCCAGCAGTTTTATATTTGGGGGGGCAGGGCGTTTCGGGGAGCTGTTTTTT. J is TRBJ2-2 and V is TRBV27; D possibly corresponds to TRBD2 (7 bases). Germline V gene lookup returns CDR1 MNHEY and CDR2 SMNVEV (reference sequence). The V gene lost 3 bases and the J gene lost 7 bases, with 24 bases spanning the gap. The CDR3 loop spans 18 amino acids.

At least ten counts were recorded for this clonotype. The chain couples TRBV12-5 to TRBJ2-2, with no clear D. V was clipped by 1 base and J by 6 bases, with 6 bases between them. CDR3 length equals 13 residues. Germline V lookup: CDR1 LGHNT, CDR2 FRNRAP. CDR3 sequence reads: CASGLGLAGELFF. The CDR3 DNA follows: TGTGCTAGTGGTTTGGGGCTCGCCGGGGAGCTGTTTTTT.

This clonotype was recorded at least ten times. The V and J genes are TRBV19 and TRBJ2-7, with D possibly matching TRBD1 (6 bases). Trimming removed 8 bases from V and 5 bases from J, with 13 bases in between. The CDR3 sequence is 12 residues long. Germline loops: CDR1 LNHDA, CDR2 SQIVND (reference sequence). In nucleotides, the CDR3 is TGTGCCAGTCTGGGGGCTTTGAACGAGCAGTACTTC. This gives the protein CASLGALNEQYF. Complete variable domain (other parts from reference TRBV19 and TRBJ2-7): DGGITQSPKYLFRKEGQNVTLSCEQNLNHDAMYWYRQDPGQGLRLIYYSQIVNDFQKGDIAEGYSVSREKKESFPLTVTSAQKNPTAFYLCASLGALNEQYFGPGTRLTVT.

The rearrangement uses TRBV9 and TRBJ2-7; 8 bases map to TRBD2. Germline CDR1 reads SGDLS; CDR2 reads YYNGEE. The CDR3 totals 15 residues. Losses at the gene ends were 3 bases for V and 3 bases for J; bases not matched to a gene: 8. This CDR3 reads CASSEGLDSLYEQYF. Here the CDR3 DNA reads TGTGCCAGCAGCGAGGGACTAGACTCACTCTACGAGCAGTACTTC. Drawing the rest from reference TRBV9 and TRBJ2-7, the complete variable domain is DSGVTQTPKHLITATGQRVTLRCSPRSGDLSVYWYQQSLDQGLQFLIQYYNGEERAKGNILERFSAQQFPDLHSELNLSSLELGDSALYFCASSEGLDSLYEQYFGPGTRLTVT.

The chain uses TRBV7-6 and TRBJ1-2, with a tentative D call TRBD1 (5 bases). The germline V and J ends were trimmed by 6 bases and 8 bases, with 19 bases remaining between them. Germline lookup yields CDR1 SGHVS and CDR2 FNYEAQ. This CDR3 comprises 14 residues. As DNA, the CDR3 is TGTGCCAGCAGTTCCGGGGCCCCGATCCTCGGCTACACCTTC. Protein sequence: CASSSGAPILGYTF.

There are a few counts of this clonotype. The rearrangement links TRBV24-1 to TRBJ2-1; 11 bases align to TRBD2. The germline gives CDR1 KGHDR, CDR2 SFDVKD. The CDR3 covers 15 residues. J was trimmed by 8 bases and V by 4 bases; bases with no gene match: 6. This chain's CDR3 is CATSETSGIIDEQFF. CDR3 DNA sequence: TGTGCCACCAGTGAGACTAGCGGGATTATCGATGAGCAGTTCTTC.

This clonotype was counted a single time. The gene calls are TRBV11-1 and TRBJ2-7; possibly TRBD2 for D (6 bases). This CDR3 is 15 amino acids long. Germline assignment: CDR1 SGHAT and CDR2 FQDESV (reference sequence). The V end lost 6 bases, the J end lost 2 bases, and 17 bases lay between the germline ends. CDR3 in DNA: TGTGCCAGCAGAGATAGCGGCGTAACCACCTACGAGCAGTACTTC. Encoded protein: CASRDSGVTTYEQYF.

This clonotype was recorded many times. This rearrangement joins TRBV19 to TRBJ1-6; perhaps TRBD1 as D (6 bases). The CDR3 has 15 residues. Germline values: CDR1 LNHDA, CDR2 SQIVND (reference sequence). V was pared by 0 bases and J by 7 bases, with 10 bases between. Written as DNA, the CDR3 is TGTGCCAGTAGTATAGAGGCAGGGGCCAATTCACCCCTCCACTTT. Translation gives CASSIEAGANSPLHF.

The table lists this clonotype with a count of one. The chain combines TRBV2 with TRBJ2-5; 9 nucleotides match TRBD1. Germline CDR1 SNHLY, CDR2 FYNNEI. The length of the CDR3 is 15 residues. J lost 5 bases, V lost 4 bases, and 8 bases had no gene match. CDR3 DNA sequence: TGTGCCAGCAGTGTTAGGGACAGGGCAGGGGAGACCCAGTACTTC. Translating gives CASSVRDRAGETQYF.

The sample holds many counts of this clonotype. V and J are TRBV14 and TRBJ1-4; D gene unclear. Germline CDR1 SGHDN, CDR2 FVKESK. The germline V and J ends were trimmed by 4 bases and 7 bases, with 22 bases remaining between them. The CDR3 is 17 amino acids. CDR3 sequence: CASSPPWVLLWSEKLFF. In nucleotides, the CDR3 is TGTGCCAGCAGCCCCCCATGGGTGCTCCTGTGGAGTGAAAAACTGTTTTTT.

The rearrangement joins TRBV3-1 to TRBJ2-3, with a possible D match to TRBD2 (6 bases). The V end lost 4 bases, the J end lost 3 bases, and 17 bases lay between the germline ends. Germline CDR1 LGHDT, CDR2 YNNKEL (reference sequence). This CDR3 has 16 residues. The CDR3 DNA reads TGTGCCAGCAGCCCGCCTAGCGTTCTGGTTACAGATACGCAGTATTTT. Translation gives CASSPPSVLVTDTQYF.